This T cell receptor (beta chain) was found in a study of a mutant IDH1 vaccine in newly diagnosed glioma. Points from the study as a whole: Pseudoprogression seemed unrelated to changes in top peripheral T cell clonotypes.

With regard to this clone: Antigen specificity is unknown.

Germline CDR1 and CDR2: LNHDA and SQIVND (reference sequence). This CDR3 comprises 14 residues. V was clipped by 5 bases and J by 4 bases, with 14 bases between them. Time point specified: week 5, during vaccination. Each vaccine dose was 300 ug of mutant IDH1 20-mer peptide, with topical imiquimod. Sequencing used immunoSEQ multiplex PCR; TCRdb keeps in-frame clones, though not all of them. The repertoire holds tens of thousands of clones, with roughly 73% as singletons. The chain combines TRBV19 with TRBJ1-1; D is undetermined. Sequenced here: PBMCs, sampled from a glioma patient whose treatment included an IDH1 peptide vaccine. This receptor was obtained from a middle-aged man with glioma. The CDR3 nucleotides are TGTGCCAGTAGTGCCCTCAGTCCCCCCACTGAAGCTTTCTTT. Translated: CASSALSPPTEAFF.